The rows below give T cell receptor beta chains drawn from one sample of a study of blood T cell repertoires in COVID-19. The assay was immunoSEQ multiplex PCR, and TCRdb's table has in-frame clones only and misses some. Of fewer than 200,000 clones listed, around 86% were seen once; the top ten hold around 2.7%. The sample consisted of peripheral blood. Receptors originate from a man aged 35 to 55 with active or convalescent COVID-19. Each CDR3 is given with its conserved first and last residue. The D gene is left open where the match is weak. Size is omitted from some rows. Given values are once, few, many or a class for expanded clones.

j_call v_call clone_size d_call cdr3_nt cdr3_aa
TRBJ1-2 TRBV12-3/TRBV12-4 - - TGTGCCAGCAGTTTAGGGGCCAACTATGGCTACACCTTC CASSLGANYGYTF
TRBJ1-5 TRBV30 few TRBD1 TGTGCCTGGAGCTCCATAGGACAGGGATCGTATCAGCCCCAGCATTTT CAWSSIGQGSYQPQHF
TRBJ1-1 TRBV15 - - TGTGCCACCAGCAGGGATAGGGGGAGCACTGAAGCTTTCTTT CATSRDRGSTEAFF
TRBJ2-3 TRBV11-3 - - TGTGCCAGCAGCTTATCCCAGGGGAACACAGATACGCAGTATTTT CASSLSQGNTDTQYF
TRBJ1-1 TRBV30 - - TGTGCCTGGAGACACTCGGACAGAGACACTGAAGCTTTCTTT CAWRHSDRDTEAFF
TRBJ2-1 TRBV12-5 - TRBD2 TGTGCTAGTCGAACCCTCTCGCTAGCGGGGGAAAGCTCCTACAATGAGCAGTTCTTC CASRTLSLAGESSYNEQFF
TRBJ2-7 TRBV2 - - TGTGCCAGCAGATCACACGTCTACGAGCAGTACTTC CASRSHVYEQYF
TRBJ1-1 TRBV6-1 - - TGTGCCAGCAGTGATCCGGCAGGGACTGAAGCTTTCTTT CASSDPAGTEAFF
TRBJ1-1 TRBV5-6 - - TGTGCCAGCAGCAGACGCCTCACAGGGAGCACTGAAGCTTTCTTT CASSRRLTGSTEAFF
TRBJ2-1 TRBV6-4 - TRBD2 TGTGCCAGCAGTGAAAGCCCAAGCGGGGGGTTCAATGAGCAGTTCTTC CASSESPSGGFNEQFF
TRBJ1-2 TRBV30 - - TGTGCCTGGAGAGGGGCGGGAGTCATGATAAATGGCTACACCTTC CAWRGAGVMINGYTF
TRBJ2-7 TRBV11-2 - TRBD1 TGTGCCAGCAGCCGAGGGACAGGACCCTACGAGCAGTACTTC CASSRGTGPYEQYF
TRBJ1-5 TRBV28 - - TGTGCCAGCAGTTCTGGGGAGATTAGCAATCAGCCCCAGCATTTT CASSSGEISNQPQHF
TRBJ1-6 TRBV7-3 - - TGTGCCAGCAGCCCAGGGGTCAATTCACCCCTCCACTTT CASSPGVNSPLHF
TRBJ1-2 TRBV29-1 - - TGCAGCGTTGTGGGCGGGGTCGGCGCGGGCAATGGCTACACCTTC CSVVGGVGAGNGYTF
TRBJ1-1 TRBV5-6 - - TGTGCCAGCAGCCCTCCGGTCGGTGAAGCTTTCTTT CASSPPVGEAFF
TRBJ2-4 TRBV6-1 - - TGTGCCAGCAGTGAAGGTAGCATTCAGTACTTC CASSEGSIQYF
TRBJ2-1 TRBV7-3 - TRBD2 TGTGCCAGCAGCTTAGCGGGGGGAATCTACAATGAGCAGTTCTTC CASSLAGGIYNEQFF
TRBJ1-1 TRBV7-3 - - TGTGCCAGCAGCGGAGCGAACACTGAAGCTTTCTTT CASSGANTEAFF
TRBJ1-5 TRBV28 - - TGTGCCAGCATCCAGGAGGGGAGCAATCAGCCCCAGCATTTT CASIQEGSNQPQHF
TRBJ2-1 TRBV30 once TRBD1 TGTGCCTGGGTCCGGGACAGCTACAATGAGCAGTTCTTC CAWVRDSYNEQFF
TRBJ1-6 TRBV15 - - TGTGCCACCAGCAGAGATAACTTGATGAGAGTCAGGAACAATTCACCCCTCCACTTT CATSRDNLMRVRNNSPLHF
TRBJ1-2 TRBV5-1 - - TGCGCCAGCAGCCCGGACATTTACTATGGCTACACCTTC CASSPDIYYGYTF
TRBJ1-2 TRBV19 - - TGTGCCAGTAGCCGATTCCCGGGGACTTCCCCCCCTAACTATGGCTACACCTTC CASSRFPGTSPPNYGYTF
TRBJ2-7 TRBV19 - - TGTGCCAGTAGTATAGGGGAAAGTGGCGGGCAGCAGTACTTC CASSIGESGGQQYF
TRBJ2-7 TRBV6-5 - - TGTGCCAGTGTCCCCCTTGGGGGAGGCTACGAGCAGTACTTC CASVPLGGGYEQYF